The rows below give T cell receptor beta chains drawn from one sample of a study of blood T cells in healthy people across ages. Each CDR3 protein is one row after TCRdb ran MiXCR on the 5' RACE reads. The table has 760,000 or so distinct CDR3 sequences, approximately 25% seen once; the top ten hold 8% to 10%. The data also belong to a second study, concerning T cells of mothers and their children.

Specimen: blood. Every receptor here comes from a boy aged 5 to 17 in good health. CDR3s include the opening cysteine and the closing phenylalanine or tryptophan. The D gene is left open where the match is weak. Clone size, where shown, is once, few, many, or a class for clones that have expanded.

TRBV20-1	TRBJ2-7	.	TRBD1	CSAFDRDRGSYEQYF	TGCAGTGCTTTTGATCGGGACAGGGGATCCTACGAGCAGTACTTC
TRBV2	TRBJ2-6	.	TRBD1	CASTRQGVDSGANVLTF	TGTGCCAGCACCAGACAGGGCGTAGACTCTGGGGCCAACGTCCTGACTTTC
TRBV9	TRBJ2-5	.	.	CASSPLGLFGEETQYF	TGTGCCAGCAGCCCCCTGGGGCTTTTCGGGGAAGAGACCCAGTACTTC
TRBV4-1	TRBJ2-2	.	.	CASSQEELAAGELFF	TGCGCCAGCAGCCAAGAGGAACTAGCAGCCGGGGAGCTGTTTTTT
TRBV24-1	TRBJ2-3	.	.	CATSDLHKDSITDTQYF	TGTGCCACCAGTGATTTGCATAAGGACAGTATCACAGATACGCAGTATTTT
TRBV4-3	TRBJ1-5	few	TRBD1	CASSKDRVNQPQHF	TGCGCCAGCAGCAAGGACAGGGTCAATCAGCCCCAGCATTTT
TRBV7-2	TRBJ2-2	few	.	CASSLLTGGTGELFF	TGTGCCAGCAGCTTACTAACGGGTGGCACCGGGGAGCTGTTTTTT
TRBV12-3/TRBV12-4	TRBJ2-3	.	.	CASSLSQVPSADTQYF	TGTGCCAGCAGTTTATCCCAAGTACCTAGCGCAGATACGCAGTATTTT
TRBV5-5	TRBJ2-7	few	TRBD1	CASRKIGQGYEQYF	TGTGCCAGCAGAAAGATCGGACAGGGTTACGAGCAGTACTTC
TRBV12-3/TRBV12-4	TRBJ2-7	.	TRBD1	CASSPPGQGREYF	TGTGCCAGCAGCCCTCCGGGACAGGGGCGCGAGTACTTC
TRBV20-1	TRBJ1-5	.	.	CSARDFKGGISNQPQHF	TGCAGTGCTAGAGATTTTAAAGGAGGGATTAGCAATCAGCCCCAGCATTTT
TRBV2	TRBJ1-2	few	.	CASSRSTGGVGYGYTF	TGTGCCAGCAGCAGGTCGACAGGCGGGGTTGGCTATGGCTACACCTTC
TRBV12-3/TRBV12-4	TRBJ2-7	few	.	CASSTDPGLEQYF	TGTGCCAGCAGCACCGACCCGGGGCTCGAGCAGTACTTC
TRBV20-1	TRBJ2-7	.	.	CSAAVRGPSYEQYF	TGCAGTGCCGCAGTAAGGGGACCAAGCTACGAGCAGTACTTC
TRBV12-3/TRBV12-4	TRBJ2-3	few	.	CASKQQPTDTQYF	TGTGCCAGCAAACAACAGCCAACAGATACGCAGTATTTT
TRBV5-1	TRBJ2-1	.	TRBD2	CASSLDIAGGSYNEQFF	TGCGCCAGCAGCTTGGATATCGCGGGAGGGTCCTACAATGAGCAGTTCTTC
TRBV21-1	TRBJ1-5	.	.	CASSRVRRPQHF	TGTGCCAGCAGCAGGGTCCGGCGGCCCCAGCATTTT
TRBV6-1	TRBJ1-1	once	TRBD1	CASSGTARTEASF	TGTGCCAGCAGCGGGACAGCCCGGACTGAAGCTTCCTTT
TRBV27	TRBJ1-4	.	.	CASSEAPGASNEKLFF	TGTGCCAGCAGTGAAGCACCGGGGGCATCGAATGAAAAACTGTTTTTT
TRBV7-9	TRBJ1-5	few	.	CASSLGADQPQHF	TGTGCCAGCAGCTTGGGGGCAGATCAGCCCCAGCATTTT
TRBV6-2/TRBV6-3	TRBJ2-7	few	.	CASSYERDRSYEQYF	TGTGCCAGCAGTTACGAGCGGGACAGATCCTACGAGCAGTACTTC
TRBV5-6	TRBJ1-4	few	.	CASSSTLYGTRNEKLFF	TGTGCCAGCAGCTCAACCCTATACGGGACACGGAATGAAAAACTGTTTTTT
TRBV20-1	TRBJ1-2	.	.	CGLPDPVDNYGYTF	TGCGGATTGCCGGACCCTGTCGACAACTATGGCTACACCTTC
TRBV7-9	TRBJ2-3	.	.	CASSLARVPDTQYF	TGTGCCAGCAGCTTAGCGCGGGTCCCAGATACGCAGTATTTT
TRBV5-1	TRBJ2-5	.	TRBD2	CASSLAGAGYQETQYF	TGCGCCAGCAGCTTAGCGGGAGCAGGGTACCAAGAGACCCAGTACTTC
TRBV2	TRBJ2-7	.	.	CASTEEQGSYEQYF	TGTGCCAGCACCGAGGAACAGGGCTCCTACGAGCAGTACTTC
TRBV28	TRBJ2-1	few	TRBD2	CASSLSLAGGPQFF	TGTGCCAGCAGTTTATCCCTAGCGGGGGGTCCGCAGTTCTTC
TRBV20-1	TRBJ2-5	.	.	CSARDREGWTRYF	TGCAGTGCTAGAGATCGAGAGGGTTGGACCCGGTACTTC
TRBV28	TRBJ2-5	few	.	CASSRLTELQETQYF	TGTGCCAGCAGTCGTCTAACAGAATTACAAGAGACCCAGTACTTC
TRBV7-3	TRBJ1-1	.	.	CASSLNGGSEAFF	TGTGCCAGCAGCTTAAACGGGGGCTCTGAAGCTTTCTTT
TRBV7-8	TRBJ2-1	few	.	CASSRGRGGVTDEQFF	TGTGCCAGCAGCAGGGGGAGGGGAGGGGTTACGGATGAGCAGTTCTTC
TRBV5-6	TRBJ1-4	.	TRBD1	CASSLAFEGANEKLFF	TGTGCCAGCAGCTTGGCCTTTGAGGGGGCAAATGAAAAACTGTTTTTT
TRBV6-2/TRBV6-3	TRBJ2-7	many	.	CASSYTSSSYEQYF	TGTGCCAGCAGTTACACCTCCAGCTCCTACGAGCAGTACTTC
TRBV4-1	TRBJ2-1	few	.	CASTEGPFNEQFF	TGCGCCAGCACCGAGGGACCCTTCAATGAGCAGTTCTTC
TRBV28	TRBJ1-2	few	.	CASSADIDLYGYTF	TGTGCCAGCAGTGCAGACATTGACCTCTATGGCTACACCTTC
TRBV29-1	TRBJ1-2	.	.	CSVFSPTDGTNYGYTF	TGCAGCGTTTTCTCCCCGACTGACGGAACTAACTATGGCTACACCTTC
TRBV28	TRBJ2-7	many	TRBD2	CATRTSGSYEQYF	TGTGCCACGCGGACTAGCGGATCCTACGAGCAGTACTTC
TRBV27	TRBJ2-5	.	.	CASSLTPGQRAETQYF	TGTGCCAGCAGTCTTACCCCGGGACAAAGAGCGGAGACCCAGTACTTC
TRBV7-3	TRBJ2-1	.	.	CASSHRAGEQFF	TGTGCCAGCAGCCACAGGGCGGGTGAGCAGTTCTTC
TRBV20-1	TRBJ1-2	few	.	CSAAHRIDYGYTF	TGCAGTGCTGCCCACCGCATTGACTATGGCTACACCTTC
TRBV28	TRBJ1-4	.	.	CASSFFAGTVELFF	TGTGCCAGCAGTTTTTTTGCAGGGACTGTGGAACTGTTTTTT
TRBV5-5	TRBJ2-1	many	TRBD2	CASSSTSGSHNEQFF	TGTGCCAGCAGCTCGACTAGCGGGAGTCACAATGAGCAGTTCTTC
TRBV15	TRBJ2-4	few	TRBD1	CATSATGALAKNIQYF	TGTGCCACCAGCGCCACAGGGGCCCTAGCCAAAAACATTCAGTACTTC
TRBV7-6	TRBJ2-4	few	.	CASSLADSNIQYF	TGTGCCAGCAGCTTAGCTGACAGCAACATTCAGTACTTC
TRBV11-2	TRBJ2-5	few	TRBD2	CASSLAPGLAGGNRETQYF	TGTGCCAGCAGCTTAGCTCCGGGACTAGCGGGGGGAAATCGGGAGACCCAGTACTTC
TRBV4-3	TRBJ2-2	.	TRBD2	CASSQALAGGSTGELFF	TGCGCCAGCAGCCAAGCTCTAGCGGGGGGATCCACCGGGGAGCTGTTTTTT
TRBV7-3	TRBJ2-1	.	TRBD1	CASRPGTGGSEQFF	TGTGCCAGCAGACCCGGGACAGGGGGCAGTGAGCAGTTCTTC
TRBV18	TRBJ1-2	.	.	CASSDGQEKPAGYTF	TGTGCCAGCTCAGACGGACAAGAAAAGCCCGCTGGCTACACCTTC
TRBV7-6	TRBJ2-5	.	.	CASSPLPLGETQYF	TGTGCCAGCAGCCCCCTCCCGCTGGGAGAGACCCAGTACTTC
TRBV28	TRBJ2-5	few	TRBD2	CVAGEGQETQYF	TGTGTCGCGGGAGAGGGCCAAGAGACCCAGTACTTC
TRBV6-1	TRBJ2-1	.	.	CASTRYSSYNEQFF	TGTGCCAGCACCCGTTACTCTTCCTACAATGAGCAGTTCTTC
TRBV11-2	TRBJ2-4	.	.	CASSFRVGLAKNIQYF	TGTGCCAGCAGCTTTCGTGTCGGATTAGCCAAAAACATTCAGTACTTC
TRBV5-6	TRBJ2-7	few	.	CASSGLGFEQYF	TGTGCCAGCAGCGGCCTGGGGTTCGAGCAGTACTTC
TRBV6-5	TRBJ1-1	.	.	CASRGTITPNTEAFF	TGTGCCAGCAGAGGAACCATAACCCCGAACACTGAAGCTTTCTTT
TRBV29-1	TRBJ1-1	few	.	CSARQASNTEAFF	TGCAGCGCCAGACAGGCTTCGAACACTGAAGCTTTCTTT
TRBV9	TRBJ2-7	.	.	CASSVAPMYEQYF	TGTGCCAGCAGCGTAGCTCCAATGTACGAGCAGTACTTC
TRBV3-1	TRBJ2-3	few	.	CASSQDWVGRGDTQYF	TGTGCCAGCAGCCAAGATTGGGTAGGGCGGGGAGATACGCAGTATTTT
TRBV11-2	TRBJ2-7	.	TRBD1	CASSFGTGQLYEQYF	TGTGCCAGCAGCTTTGGAACGGGACAGCTCTACGAGCAGTACTTC
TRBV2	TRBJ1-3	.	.	CASSGDRALSGNTIYF	TGTGCCAGCAGTGGGGACCGGGCCCTCTCTGGAAACACCATATATTTT